This TCR beta chain derives from a study of CD8 T cells in Susac syndrome. Random hexamers served to reverse transcribe roughly 0.45 to 1 ug RNA. TCRdb ran MiXCR on the immunoSEQ multiplex PCR reads and lists one entry per CDR3 protein. The table shows about 300,000 distinct CDR3 sequences, with roughly 90% occurring only once. Trimming took 2 bases from V and 1 from J; bases not matched to a gene: 7. The CDR3 length is 16 residues. Germline CDR1 is SEHNR and CDR2 is FQNEAQ (reference sequence). The origin of this receptor is a human donor with multiple sclerosis. The material sequenced was CD8+ T cells from PBMCs. The V gene is TRBV7-9, the J gene TRBJ1-1; TRBD1 agrees at 7 bases. The CDR3 nucleotides read TGTGCCAGCAGCTTACGGCAGGGGGAAGGGAACACTGAAGCTTTCTTT. Protein sequence: CASSLRQGEGNTEAFF.